This record concerns one TCR beta chain sequence. The antigen is not known. Time point: week 3, after first cycle of checkpoint inhibitor. The entry originates in a study of blood T cell dynamics during melanoma immunotherapy. Across the whole study: Metastatic melanoma patients received first-line pembrolizumab or nivolumab plus ipilimumab.

Trimming cost V 0 bases and J 5 bases, with 10 bases left between them. This CDR3 is built from 15 residues. Germline V gene lookup returns CDR1 SGHDN and CDR2 FVKESK. The study's findings and limits: Clones driving repertoire changes may be melanoma-specific or general immune activation.

The assay was immunoSEQ multiplex PCR, and TCRdb's table has in-frame clones only and misses some. The sample lists over 9,500 clones; approximately 89% were seen once. This clonotype originated in a human donor with melanoma. This rearrangement joins TRBV14 to TRBJ2-2; perhaps TRBD2 as D (5 bases). The input for sequencing was blood, taken from a patient treated with checkpoint blockade. DNA for the CDR3: TGTGCCAGCAGCCAAGATCTGTGGAGGACCGGGGAGCTGTTTTTT. The encoded protein is CASSQDLWRTGELFF.